This TCR beta chain emerged from a study of cytomegalovirus exposure and HLA in healthy donors. With respect to this clone: Its target is not known.

Vbeta (60) and Jbeta (13) primers were used in the PCR. Sequenced by immunoSEQ multiplex PCR; TCRdb stores in-frame clones only, minus some. The data contain approximately 150,000 clones, roughly 80% of them singletons. Study-wide results and limits: Previously analyzed data showed that most TCR beta V segments were productive at a frequency of about 90% or about 30%. The authors reported that TCR beta sequences could predict HLA-A and HLA-B alleles. These predictions were accurate for most subjects in the first cohort. With DRB1 most and HLA-C fewest, TCR association rates differed between HLA loci in a later analysis.

The germline CDR1 and CDR2 sequences are MNHEY and SVGAGI. V lost 5 bases, J lost 6 bases, and 19 bases lay in between. The length of the CDR3 is 15 residues. The sequenced sample consisted of PBMCs. This rearrangement joins TRBV6-5 to TRBJ1-2; no firm D call. The sequence came from a middle-aged woman in good health and CMV-seropositive. The CDR3: CASSLTRGVSDGYTF. CDR3 coding DNA: TGTGCCAGCAGTCTTACTCGCGGGGTTTCGGATGGCTACACCTTC.